This T cell receptor beta chain comes out of a study of cytomegalovirus exposure and HLA in healthy donors. The CDR3 is made up of 15 amino acids. Germline CDR1 is SGDLS and CDR2 is YYNGEE. Trimming left V 0 bases short and J 2 bases short, with 9 bases between. The PCR contained 60 Vbeta and 13 Jbeta primers. This table comes from immunoSEQ multiplex PCR, and its TCRdb copy is limited to in-frame clones, with some not included. Of 95,000 to 100,000 clones in the sample, over 65% were seen once. Sample: PBMCs. The receptor's source is a male donor in good health and CMV-seronegative. V gene TRBV9 combines with J gene TRBJ1-3, with D perhaps TRBD1 (5 bases). CDR3 DNA: TGTGCCAGCAGCGTAGAGAGCAGGGCTGGAAACACCATATATTTT. Translated: CASSVESRAGNTIYF.